Listed here are 30 T cell receptor beta chains from one sample, sequenced in a study of cytomegalovirus exposure and HLA in healthy donors. The PCR made use of 60 Vbeta and 13 Jbeta primers. Here immunoSEQ multiplex PCR was the method, and the copy in TCRdb shows in-frame clones only, minus some. The sample lists 150,000 or so clones; under 85% were seen once. The sequenced sample consisted of PBMCs. These receptors originate from a woman aged 25 to 39 in good health and CMV-seronegative.

The chain links TRBV19 to TRBJ1-4, with D possibly matching TRBD1 (5 bases). This CDR3 has 14 residues. Trimming pared 10 bases from V and 0 bases from J, leaving 12 bases between. Per the germline V gene, CDR1 is LNHDA and CDR2 is SQIVND (reference sequence). CDR3 sequence reads: CATTGGATNEKLFF. The CDR3 region has the DNA TGTGCCACCACTGGGGGGGCAACTAATGAAAAACTGTTTTTT.

The V gene is TRBV19, the J gene TRBJ2-2, with a possible D match to TRBD2 (5 bases). The CDR3 sequence is 15 residues long. The germline V gene has CDR1 LNHDA and CDR2 SQIVND (reference sequence). Deletions cut 6 bases from V and 3 bases from J, with 14 bases between. CDR3 sequence (DNA): TGTGCCAGTAGGGAGGTTTTTCTGGACACCGGGGAGCTGTTTTTT. It specifies CASREVFLDTGELFF.

This clone was detected a few times. The chain joins TRBV19 to TRBJ1-5; D might be TRBD1 (6 bases). Trimming pared 0 bases from V and 0 bases from J, leaving 9 bases between. This CDR3 region has 16 residues. CDR1 and CDR2 (germline): LNHDA, SQIVND (reference sequence). The CDR3 bases are TGTGCCAGTAGTATAGAACAGGGACATAGCAATCAGCCCCAGCATTTT. Translated: CASSIEQGHSNQPQHF.

This clone has a handful of counts. V gene TRBV28 combines with J gene TRBJ1-1, with D unresolved. Germline assignment: CDR1 MDHEN and CDR2 SYDVKM. Trimming took 3 bases from V and 4 from J, leaving 15 bases between them. The CDR3 spans 15 residues. The CDR3 coding sequence is TGTGCCAGCAGTTTGGCGCTATCCGGAGGCACTGAAGCTTTCTTT. Translated: CASSLALSGGTEAFF.

This clone was detected only a few times. The chain has TRBV11-3 and TRBJ2-3; D is unclear. The V end lost 2 bases, the J end lost 2 bases, and 5 bases lay between the germline ends. Germline values: CDR1 SGHNT, CDR2 YENEEA. This CDR3 region has 13 residues. The CDR3, as DNA: TGTGCCAGCAGCTTACAGGTCACAGATACGCAGTATTTT. It translates to CASSLQVTDTQYF.

In its sample, this clone was seen a few times. The chain couples TRBV19 to TRBJ1-2; D uncertain. Germline CDR1 is LNHDA and CDR2 is SQIVND (reference sequence). V was trimmed by 8 bases and J by 2 bases, leaving 9 bases between them. This CDR3 is 12 amino acids long. This CDR3 reads CASQQVNYGYTF. The CDR3 region has the DNA TGTGCCAGTCAACAAGTCAACTATGGCTACACCTTC.

The chain uses TRBV5-1 and TRBJ2-7; weak D call: TRBD1 (6 bases). V shed 1 base and J shed 1 base, with 12 bases lying between them. From germline, CDR1 is SGHRS and CDR2 YFSETQ. CDR3 size: 15 residues. CDR3 protein: CASSLFQGHSYEQYF. In DNA form, the CDR3 reads TGCGCCAGCAGCTTGTTCCAGGGGCATTCCTACGAGCAGTACTTC.

The sample holds one count of this clone. This chain uses TRBV2 with TRBJ1-5, with 8 bases fitting TRBD1. Germline lookup yields CDR1 SNHLY and CDR2 FYNNEI. The CDR3 covers 15 residues. Unmatched junction bases numbered 4, after V lost 4 bases and J lost 2 bases. The CDR3 loop is CASSVETGGNQPQHF. In DNA, the CDR3 is TGTGCCAGCAGTGTGGAGACAGGGGGCAATCAGCCCCAGCATTTT.

The genes are TRBV5-4 and TRBJ1-1; 12 positions agree with TRBD1. The CDR3 sequence is 18 residues long. Trimming cost V 3 bases and J 2 bases; bases outside gene matches: 11. Per the germline V gene, CDR1 is SGHNT and CDR2 is YYREEE (reference sequence). CDR3 sequence: CASSSPGQGAPINTEAFF. The CDR3 nucleotides read TGTGCCAGCAGCTCTCCGGGACAGGGGGCCCCTATTAACACTGAAGCTTTCTTT.

This clone has only one observation. The CDR3 spells CASSLGDLTGQNTIYF. The CDR3, as DNA: TGCGCCAGCAGCTTGGGGGACCTGACAGGCCAAAACACCATATATTTT. The chain recombines TRBV5-1 with TRBJ1-3; possibly TRBD1 for D (6 bases). CDR1 SGHRS and CDR2 YFSETQ come from the germline V gene. The CDR3 is made up of 16 amino acids. V lost 0 bases and J 6 bases, leaving 16 bases between the germline ends.

There are a few counts of this clone. The J gene is TRBJ1-5, the V gene TRBV4-1, with no clear D. Trimming shortened V by 0 bases and J by 3 bases, and 3 bases separated the two germline ends. CDR1 and CDR2 from the germline V gene are MGHRA and YSYEKL. CDR3 size: 13 residues. The CDR3 DNA sequence: TGCGCCAGCAGCCAAGACAACAATCAGCCCCAGCATTTT. The encoded protein is CASSQDNNQPQHF.

This clone showed up just a few times. This rearrangement joins TRBV2 to TRBJ2-5; 8 bases match TRBD1. Trimming at V came to 10 bases and at J to 4 bases, leaving 5 bases not matched to a gene. The CDR3 extends over 12 amino acids. CDR1 SNHLY and CDR2 FYNNEI come from the germline V gene. CDR3 sequence reads: CAMTGTGETQYF. CDR3 nucleotide sequence: TGTGCCATGACAGGGACAGGAGAGACCCAGTACTTC.

This clone showed up just a few times. This chain connects TRBV29-1 to TRBJ1-3; D is unresolved. Germline V gene data show CDR1 as SQVTM and CDR2 as ANQGSEA. The CDR3 spans 11 residues. V was shortened by 6 bases and J by 1 base, with 4 bases between the two germline ends. The CDR3 protein is CSVESGNTIYF. The DNA of the CDR3 is TGCAGCGTCGAGTCTGGAAACACCATATATTTT.

The CDR3 region has the DNA TGCAGCGTTGACGGGGACAGGGGGGGGGAGACCCAGTACTTC. It yields the protein CSVDGDRGGETQYF. The J gene is TRBJ2-5, the V gene TRBV29-1; 11 nucleotides line up with TRBD1. Germline loops: CDR1 SQVTM, CDR2 ANQGSEA. The CDR3 extends over 14 amino acids. V shed 3 bases, J shed 5 bases, and the junction held 5 bases outside the gene matches. Complete variable domain (other parts from reference TRBV29-1 and TRBJ2-5): SAVISQKPSRDICQRGTSLTIQCQVDSQVTMMFWYRQQPGQSLTLIATANQGSEATYESGFVIDKFPISRPNLTFSTLTVSNMSPEDSSIYLCSVDGDRGGETQYFGPGTRLLVL.

V usage is TRBV6-1 and J usage is TRBJ1-4, with D possibly being TRBD1 (6 bases). The germline V gene encodes CDR1 MNHNS and CDR2 SASEGT. Trimming took 3 bases from V and 7 from J, leaving 12 bases between them. CDR3 length: 14 residues. In DNA form, the CDR3 reads TGTGCCAGCAGTGAGCGGGGGGGCGGTGAAAAACTGTTTTTT. This gives the protein CASSERGGGEKLFF.

The chain links TRBV30 to TRBJ1-2; D unclear. CDR1 and CDR2 from the germline V gene are GTSNPN and SVGIG (reference sequence). Trimming took off 1 base at V and 4 bases at J, with 10 bases between the two ends. There are 13 residues in the CDR3. This chain's CDR3 is CAWSDTSGYGYTF. The CDR3 coding sequence is TGTGCCTGGAGTGATACAAGCGGCTATGGCTACACCTTC.

This clone turned up a few times. The genes are TRBV6-5 and TRBJ1-5, with D uncertain. Germline assignment: CDR1 MNHEY and CDR2 SVGAGI. This CDR3 comprises 14 residues. V dropped 0 bases and J dropped 6 bases, with 9 bases sitting between them. The CDR3 nucleotides read TGTGCCAGCAGTTACTCGGCAGGTGTTCAGCCCCAGCATTTT. Translated: CASSYSAGVQPQHF.

The chain carries TRBV7-3 and TRBJ2-7; D might be TRBD1 (6 bases). The CDR3 totals 14 residues. Trimming removed 2 bases from V and 5 bases from J, with 13 bases in between. Germline V gene data show CDR1 as SGHTA and CDR2 as FQGTGA. The CDR3 region is CASSLGGGGHEQYF. The CDR3 DNA is TGTGCCAGCAGCTTAGGTGGTGGGGGCCACGAGCAGTACTTC.

The chain couples TRBV2 to TRBJ1-2; weak D call: TRBD1 (5 bases). Germline-derived CDR1 and CDR2 are SNHLY and FYNNEI. CDR3 length: 14 residues. The germline V and J ends were trimmed by 6 bases and 5 bases, with 16 bases remaining between them. The CDR3 here is CASRLDRGGYGYTF. CDR3 in DNA: TGTGCCAGCAGATTGGACCGGGGGGGATATGGCTACACCTTC.

V is TRBV11-2 and J is TRBJ1-6; 9 nucleotides agree with TRBD1. Germline lookup yields CDR1 SGHAT and CDR2 FQNNGV. The CDR3 is made up of 16 amino acids. V shed 5 bases and J 10 bases; nucleotides not matched to a gene: 12. The CDR3 spells CASSLRGDRALSPLHF. CDR3 nucleotides: TGTGCCAGCAGCCTAAGGGGGGACAGGGCATTATCACCCCTCCACTTT.

On this clone: The same CDR3 is also encoded by other DNA sequences in this sample. This sequence joins TRBV5-1 and TRBJ2-7; D gene uncertain. V lost 4 bases, J lost 0 bases, and 5 bases lay in between. Germline V gives CDR1 SGHRS, CDR2 YFSETQ. The CDR3 length is 12 residues. The CDR3 bases are TGCGCCAGCAGCCTCCCCTCCTACGAGCAGTACTTC. Translation: CASSLPSYEQYF. The full variable domain, completed using reference TRBV5-1 and TRBJ2-7, is KAGVTQTPRYLIKTRGQQVTLSCSPISGHRSVSWYQQTPGQGLQFLFEYFSETQRNKGNFPGRFSGRQFSNSRSEMNVSTLELGDSALYLCASSLPSYEQYFGPGTRLTVT.

The chain couples TRBV27 to TRBJ2-7; possibly TRBD2 for D (5 bases). Germline V gives CDR1 MNHEY, CDR2 SMNVEV (reference sequence). This CDR3 is 15 amino acids long. The V gene lost 2 bases and the J gene lost 5 bases, with 16 bases spanning the gap. The DNA for the CDR3 is TGTGCCAGCAGTTTAATGAGTCGGGTCGGGGACGAGCAGTACTTC. This gives the protein CASSLMSRVGDEQYF.

The chain carries TRBV30 and TRBJ2-3; 8 bases are a match to TRBD1. CDR1 GTSNPN and CDR2 SVGIG come from the germline V gene (reference sequence). The CDR3 is 13 amino acids. V was pared by 4 bases and J by 7 bases, with 7 bases of the junction left unmatched. The CDR3 nucleotides read TGTGCCTGGACATTTCAGGGGGCGAATACGCAGTATTTT. The encoded protein is CAWTFQGANTQYF.

The gene calls are TRBV25-1 and TRBJ1-1; possibly TRBD1 for D (6 bases). Trimming stripped 6 bases from V and 6 bases from J, with 20 bases between. Germline V gives CDR1 MGHDK, CDR2 SYGVNS. CDR3 length equals 15 residues. This CDR3 reads CASRAGTGPNAEAFF. CDR3 nucleotides: TGTGCCAGCAGAGCTGGAACAGGGCCCAACGCTGAAGCTTTCTTT.

This rearrangement joins TRBV28 to TRBJ1-4, with D possibly matching TRBD1 (6 bases). The CDR3 spans 15 residues. V lost 3 bases, J lost 8 bases, and 16 bases lay in between. CDR1 is MDHEN, CDR2 SYDVKM, per germline. CDR3 DNA: TGTGCCAGCAGTTTCAGGGGCAGGGTTGAGGAAAAACTGTTTTTT. This sequence encodes CASSFRGRVEEKLFF.

This rearrangement joins TRBV6-4 to TRBJ1-1, with D uncertain. CDR3 length equals 13 residues. Looked up from germline, CDR1 is MRHNA and CDR2 is SNTAGT. V was cut by 10 bases and J by 0 bases, with 12 bases left in between. The chain's CDR3 is CATIWHLNTEAFF. The DNA of the CDR3 is TGTGCCACCATCTGGCACCTGAACACTGAAGCTTTCTTT.

V gene TRBV19 combines with J gene TRBJ2-1; tentatively, D is TRBD2 (8 bases). Between the trimmed V and J ends, which lost 10 bases and 6 bases, there was a span of 22 bases. Germline CDR1 LNHDA, CDR2 SQIVND (reference sequence). The CDR3 covers 15 residues. Written as DNA, the CDR3 is TGTGCCACCCTTCGTCGGGGGGGACAGAGCAATGAGCAGTTCTTC. It encodes CATLRRGGQSNEQFF.

The chain has TRBV18 and TRBJ1-1; D is unresolved. This CDR3 region has 14 residues. V dropped 1 base and J dropped 3 bases, with 9 bases sitting between them. The germline gives CDR1 KGHSH, CDR2 LQKENI. CDR3 in amino acids: CASSPRADYTEAFF. The CDR3 nucleotides read TGTGCCAGCTCACCACGGGCGGACTACACTGAAGCTTTCTTT.

This sequence joins TRBV18 and TRBJ1-1, with TRBD1 as a possible D gene (5 bases). The CDR3 sequence is 17 residues long. CDR1 and CDR2 from the germline V gene are KGHSH and LQKENI. Deletions cut 4 bases from V and 1 base from J, with 19 bases between. The CDR3 here is CASSRGGAGVTNTEAFF. The CDR3 region has the DNA TGTGCCAGCTCACGGGGTGGGGCAGGTGTCACGAACACTGAAGCTTTCTTT. The full variable domain, rest sourced from reference TRBV18 and TRBJ1-1, is NAGVMQNPRHLVRRRGQEARLRCSPMKGHSHVYWYRQLPEEGLKFMVYLQKENIIDESGMPKERFSAEFPKEGPSILRIQQVVRGDSAAYFCASSRGGAGVTNTEAFFGQGTRLTVV.

The chain joins TRBV11-2 to TRBJ2-1; 8 bases align to TRBD2. The CDR3 covers 15 residues. The germline V gene encodes CDR1 SGHAT and CDR2 FQNNGV. Trimming cost V 6 bases and J 4 bases; bases outside gene matches: 8. The CDR3 is CASRPRGGIYNEQFF. The CDR3 DNA reads as TGTGCCAGCAGGCCCCGCGGGGGGATTTACAATGAGCAGTTCTTC.